The clone carrying this T cell receptor (beta chain) was seen a single time. V lost 5 bases to trimming and J lost 4 bases, with 9 bases between them. Germline loops: CDR1 MNHEY, CDR2 SVGAGI. The CDR3 sequence is 13 residues long. This sample was taken from a study of cytomegalovirus exposure and HLA in healthy donors. Both 60 Vbeta primers and 13 Jbeta primers went into the PCR. The method was immunoSEQ multiplex PCR; TCRdb's version includes in-frame clones alone and lacks a portion of them. The data hold approximately 170,000 clones, with around 78% observed a single time. Material: PBMCs. The sequence was collected from a woman in her thirties or forties in good health and CMV-seronegative. The chain couples TRBV6-5 to TRBJ1-5, with a tentative D call TRBD1 (6 bases). The CDR3 is CASSPTGNQPQHF. CDR3 sequence (DNA): TGTGCCAGCAGTCCCACAGGGAATCAGCCCCAGCATTTT.